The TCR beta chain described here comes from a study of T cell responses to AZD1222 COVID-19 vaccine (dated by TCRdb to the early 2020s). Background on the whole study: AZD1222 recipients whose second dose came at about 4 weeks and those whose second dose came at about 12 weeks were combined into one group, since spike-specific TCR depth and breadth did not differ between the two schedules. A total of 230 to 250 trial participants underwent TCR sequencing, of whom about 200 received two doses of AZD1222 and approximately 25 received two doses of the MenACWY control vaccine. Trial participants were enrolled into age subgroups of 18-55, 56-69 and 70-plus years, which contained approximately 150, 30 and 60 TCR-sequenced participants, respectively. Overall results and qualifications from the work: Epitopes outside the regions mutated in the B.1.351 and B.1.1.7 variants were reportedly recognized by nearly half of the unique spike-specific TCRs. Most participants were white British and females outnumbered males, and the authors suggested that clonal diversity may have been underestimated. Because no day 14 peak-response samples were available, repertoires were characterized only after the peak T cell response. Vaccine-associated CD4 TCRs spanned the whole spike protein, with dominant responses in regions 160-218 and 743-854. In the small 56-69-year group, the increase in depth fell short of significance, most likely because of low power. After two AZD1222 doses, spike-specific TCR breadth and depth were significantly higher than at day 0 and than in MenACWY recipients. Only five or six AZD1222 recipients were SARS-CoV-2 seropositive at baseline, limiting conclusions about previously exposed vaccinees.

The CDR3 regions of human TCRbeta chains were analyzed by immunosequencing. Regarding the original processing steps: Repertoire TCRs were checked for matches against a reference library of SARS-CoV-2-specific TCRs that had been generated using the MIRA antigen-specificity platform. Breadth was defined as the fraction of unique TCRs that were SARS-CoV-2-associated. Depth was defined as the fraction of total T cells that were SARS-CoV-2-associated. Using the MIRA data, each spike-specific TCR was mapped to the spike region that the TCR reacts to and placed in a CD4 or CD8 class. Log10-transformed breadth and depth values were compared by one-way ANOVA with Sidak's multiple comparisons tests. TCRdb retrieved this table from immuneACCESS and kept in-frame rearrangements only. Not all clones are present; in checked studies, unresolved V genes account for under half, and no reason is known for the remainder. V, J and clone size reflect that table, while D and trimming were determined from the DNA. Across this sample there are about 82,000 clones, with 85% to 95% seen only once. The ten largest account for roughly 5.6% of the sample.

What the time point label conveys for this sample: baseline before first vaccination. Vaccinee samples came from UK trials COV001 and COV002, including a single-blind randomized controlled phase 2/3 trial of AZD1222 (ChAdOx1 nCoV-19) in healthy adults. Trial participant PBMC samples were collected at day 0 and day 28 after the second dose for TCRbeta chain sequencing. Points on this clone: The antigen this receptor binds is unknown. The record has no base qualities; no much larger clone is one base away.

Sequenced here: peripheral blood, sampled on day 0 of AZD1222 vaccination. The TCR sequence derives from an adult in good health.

The encoded CDR3 is CAISASGDPNEKLFF. The DNA reads as follows: TGTGCCATCAGTGCCTCGGGGGACCCTAATGAAAAACTGTTTTTT. Recombination linked TRBV10-3 to TRBJ1-4; TRBD1 is a possible D gene, resting on 5 matching bases. Relative to germline, V is 4 bases shorter and J is 3 bases shorter, with 12 bases between their ends. The CDR1 and CDR2 encoded by the germline V gene are ENHRY and SYGVKD. The CDR3 numbers 15 residues from cysteine through phenylalanine. Kept here is only the CDR3 DNA, which spans 45 bases and is read in frame from base 1.